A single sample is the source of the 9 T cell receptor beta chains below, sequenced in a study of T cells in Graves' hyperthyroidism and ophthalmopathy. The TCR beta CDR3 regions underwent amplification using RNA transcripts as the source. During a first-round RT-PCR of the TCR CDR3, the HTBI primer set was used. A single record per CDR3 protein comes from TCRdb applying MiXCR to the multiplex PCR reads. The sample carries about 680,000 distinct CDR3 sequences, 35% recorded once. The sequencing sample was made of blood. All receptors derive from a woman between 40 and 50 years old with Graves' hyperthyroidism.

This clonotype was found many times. This CDR3 is CASSLVGRPYQPQHF. The CDR3 coding sequence is TGTGCCAGCAGTTTAGTCGGCAGGCCTTATCAGCCCCAGCATTTT. This chain connects TRBV12-3 or TRBV12-4 to TRBJ1-5; D is unresolved. Trimming took off 1 base at V and 5 bases at J, with 12 bases between the two ends. The CDR3 has 15 amino acids.

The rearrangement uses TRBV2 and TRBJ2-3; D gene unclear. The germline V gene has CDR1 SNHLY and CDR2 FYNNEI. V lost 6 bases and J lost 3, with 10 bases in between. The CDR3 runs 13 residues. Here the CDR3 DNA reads TGTGCCAGCAGAATCATAGGGACAGATACGCAGTATTTT. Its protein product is CASRIIGTDTQYF.

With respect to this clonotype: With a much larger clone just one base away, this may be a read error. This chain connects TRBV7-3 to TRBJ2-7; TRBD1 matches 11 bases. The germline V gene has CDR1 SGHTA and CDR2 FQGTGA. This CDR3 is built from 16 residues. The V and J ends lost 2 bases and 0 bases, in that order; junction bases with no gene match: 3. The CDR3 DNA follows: TGTGCCAGCAGCTTAGCAGGACAGGGGGCCTCCTACGAGCAGTACTTC. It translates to CASSLAGQGASYEQYF.

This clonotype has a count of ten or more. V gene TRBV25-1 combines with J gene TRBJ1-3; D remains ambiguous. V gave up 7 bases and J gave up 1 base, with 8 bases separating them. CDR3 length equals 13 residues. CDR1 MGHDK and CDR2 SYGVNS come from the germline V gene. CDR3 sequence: CASTSWSGNTIYF. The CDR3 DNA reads TGTGCCAGCACGTCTTGGTCTGGAAACACCATATATTTT.

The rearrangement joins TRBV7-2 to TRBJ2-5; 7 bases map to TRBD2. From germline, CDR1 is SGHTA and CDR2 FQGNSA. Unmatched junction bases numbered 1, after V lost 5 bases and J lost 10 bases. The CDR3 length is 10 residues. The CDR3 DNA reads TGTGCCAGCAGCGGGGGGGACCAGTACTTC. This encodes CASSGGDQYF.

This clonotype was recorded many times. This CDR3 is CSVEGSTEAFF. The CDR3 nucleotides read TGCAGCGTTGAAGGGAGCACTGAAGCTTTCTTT. The V call is TRBV29-1, the J call TRBJ1-1, with D unresolved. Germline V gene sequence: CDR1 SQVTM, CDR2 ANQGSEA. The CDR3 is made up of 11 amino acids. V shed 1 base and J shed 4 bases, with 4 bases lying between them.

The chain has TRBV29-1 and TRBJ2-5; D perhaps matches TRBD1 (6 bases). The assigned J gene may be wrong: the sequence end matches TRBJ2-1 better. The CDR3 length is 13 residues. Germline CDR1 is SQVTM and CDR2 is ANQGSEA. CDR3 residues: CSVGTANNNEQFF. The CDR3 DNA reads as TGCAGCGTTGGGACAGCGAATAACAATGAGCAGTTCTTC.

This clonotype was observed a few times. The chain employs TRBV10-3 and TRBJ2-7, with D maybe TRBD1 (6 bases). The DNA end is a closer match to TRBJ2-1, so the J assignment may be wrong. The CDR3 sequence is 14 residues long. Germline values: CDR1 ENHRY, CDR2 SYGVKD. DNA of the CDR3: TGTGCCATCAGTGATGTGGGGGCCCCTAATGAGCAGTTCTTC. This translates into CAISDVGAPNEQFF.

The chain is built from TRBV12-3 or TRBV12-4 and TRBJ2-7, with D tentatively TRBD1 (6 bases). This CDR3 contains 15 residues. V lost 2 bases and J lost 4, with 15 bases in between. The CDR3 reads CASSLSGSGDYEQYF. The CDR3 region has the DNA TGTGCCAGCAGTTTATCCGGGTCAGGGGATTACGAGCAGTACTTC.